This T cell receptor (beta chain) is drawn from a study of blood T cell repertoires in COVID-19. V lost 1 base, J lost 0 bases, and 6 bases stayed unmatched. The CDR3 covers 18 residues. Per germline, CDR1 SGHVS and CDR2 FQNEAQ. This table comes from immunoSEQ multiplex PCR, and its TCRdb copy is limited to in-frame clones, with some not included. The sample lists about 400,000 clones, approximately 86% occurring once. Sequenced sample: PBMCs or T cells enriched from blood (not recorded which). This chain joins TRBV7-8 and TRBJ2-3, with TRBD2 matching over 11 bases. The receptor comes from a woman aged 40 to 50 with acute COVID-19. CDR3 nucleotide sequence: TGTGCCAGCAGCTTAGGGACTAGCGGGTGGTCTAGCACAGATACGCAGTATTTT. Its protein is CASSLGTSGWSSTDTQYF.